These T cell receptor beta chains were read from a single sample in a study of cytomegalovirus exposure and HLA in healthy donors. Only in-frame clones appear in the TCRdb table, and some are missing; sequencing was by immunoSEQ multiplex PCR. The profile covers fewer than 200,000 clones, with 70% to 85% appearing a single time and roughly 3.6% taken by the ten largest. The sequenced sample consisted of PBMCs. The receptors were sampled from a man in his forties or fifties in good health and CMV-seropositive. The CDR3 runs from the conserved cysteine through the conserved F or W. The order of the fields is J gene, clone size, V gene, D gene, CDR3 DNA, CDR3 protein. D genes are given only for firm matches. Clone size is shown for a subset of rows, as once, few, many or a class of expanded clone.

TRBJ2-3,NA,TRBV7-9,TRBD2,TGTGCCAGCAGCTCTCTAGCGGGGGGCGGCCCAGATACGCAGTATTTT,CASSSLAGGGPDTQYF
TRBJ2-2,NA,TRBV5-1,TRBD1,TGCGCCAGCAGCGCGGCCGGGACAGGGGGCTTCGGGGAGCTGTTTTTT,CASSAAGTGGFGELFF
TRBJ1-1,NA,TRBV7-9,NA,TGTGCCAGCAGACCAGGACAGACCACTGAAGCTTTCTTT,CASRPGQTTEAFF
TRBJ2-2,once,TRBV7-9,TRBD1,TGTGCCAGCGATGACCGCCCGGACAGGGGTACCGGGGAGCTGTTTTTT,CASDDRPDRGTGELFF
TRBJ2-7,NA,TRBV29-1,NA,TGCAGCGTTGCCCAGGGTTACGAGCAGTACTTC,CSVAQGYEQYF
TRBJ2-7,NA,TRBV11-2,NA,TGTGCCAGCAGCCCGGATGGGCCCTACGAGCAGTACTTC,CASSPDGPYEQYF
TRBJ2-3,few,TRBV30,TRBD1,TGTGCCTGGAGCTCGGGACAGGCGTTAGCAGATACGCAGTATTTT,CAWSSGQALADTQYF
TRBJ1-5,NA,TRBV9,TRBD1,TGTGCCAGCAGCGTAGCAGGGGGCGGGCAGCCCCAGCATTTT,CASSVAGGGQPQHF
TRBJ1-5,few,TRBV6-4,NA,TGTGCCAGCAATCGACAGAGAAGCAATCAGCCCCAGCATTTT,CASNRQRSNQPQHF
TRBJ2-1,NA,TRBV4-2,NA,TGTGCCAGCAGCCAAGAGTGGTCGAGGAAGTTCTTC,CASSQEWSRKFF
TRBJ2-7,NA,TRBV5-4,TRBD1,TGTGCCAGCAGCTGGGGGCAGGGGGCCTACGAGCAGTACTTC,CASSWGQGAYEQYF
TRBJ2-1,NA,TRBV13,TRBD2,TGTGCCAGCAGCCCTGCGGGGCGGGGGATCTACAATGAGCAGTTCTTC,CASSPAGRGIYNEQFF
TRBJ2-7,NA,TRBV28,NA,TGTGCCAGCAGCTCCCAGTCCTACGAGCAGTACTTC,CASSSQSYEQYF
TRBJ1-6,NA,TRBV5-1,NA,TGCGCCAGCAGCTTGGAGCCCTTATCCTCGGGAAATTCACCCCTCCACTTT,CASSLEPLSSGNSPLHF
TRBJ1-1,NA,TRBV30,NA,TGTGCCTGGAGTCATGGAGGGAGCAGGGAAGCTTTCTTT,CAWSHGGSREAFF
TRBJ2-7,NA,TRBV6-5,NA,TGTGCCAGCAGTCCCGGACGGGGGTTCTCCTACGAGCAGTACTTC,CASSPGRGFSYEQYF
TRBJ1-2,NA,TRBV7-2,NA,TGTGCCAGCAGCTTAGGCTCTGGGAGTGGCTACACCTTC,CASSLGSGSGYTF
TRBJ2-1,NA,TRBV4-3,NA,TGCGCCAGCAGCCATGACAGTAGCTCCTACAATGAGCAGTTCTTC,CASSHDSSSYNEQFF
TRBJ2-7,NA,TRBV6-1,TRBD1,TGTGCCAGCAGGCTGGACAGGGCTCCCTACGAGCAGTACTTC,CASRLDRAPYEQYF
TRBJ1-1,NA,TRBV2,TRBD1,TGTGCCAGCAGTACGACAGGGGTGGTTGAAGCTTTCTTT,CASSTTGVVEAFF
TRBJ2-7,NA,TRBV15,NA,TGTGCCACCAGCAGAGATCGGAACAGGGCCCACGAGCAGTACTTC,CATSRDRNRAHEQYF
TRBJ1-2,NA,TRBV5-8,NA,TGTGCCAGCAGCTTGGTGACAGAGACCTTC,CASSLVTETF
TRBJ1-2,NA,TRBV11-2,NA,TGTGCCAGCAGCTCACAGGGTAACTATGGCTACACCTTC,CASSSQGNYGYTF
TRBJ2-2,once,TRBV27,TRBD1,TGTGCCAGCAGATATACAGGGGCCTTCACCACCGGGGAGCTGTTTTTT,CASRYTGAFTTGELFF
TRBJ1-3,once,TRBV14,NA,TGTGCCAGCAGTCAGGGTTCTGGAAACACCATATATTTT,CASSQGSGNTIYF
TRBJ1-1,NA,TRBV28,TRBD1,TGTGCCAGCAGTTCCCTGACAGGGTCCTTATGGTTGGTCACTGAAGCTTTCTTT,CASSSLTGSLWLVTEAFF
TRBJ2-3,NA,TRBV5-4,NA,TGTGCCAGCAGCTTGGACTCCTCATCTTCGCAGTATTTT,CASSLDSSSSQYF
TRBJ1-1,few,TRBV4-1,NA,TGCGCCAGCAGCCCAAGGGTGGGGCGCATGAACACTGAAGCTTTCTTT,CASSPRVGRMNTEAFF
TRBJ2-7,NA,TRBV28,TRBD1,TGTGCCAGCAGTTCCATCTCGGCAGGGGGCTTAAGCGAGCAGTACTTC,CASSSISAGGLSEQYF
TRBJ2-1,once,TRBV7-7,TRBD1,TGTGCCAGCAGCTTATACCCCCCCGGGCAGGGGGCGAATGAGCAGTTCTTC,CASSLYPPGQGANEQFF
TRBJ1-1,once,TRBV12-5,TRBD1,TGTGCTAGTGGTTTCTCAGGGGGCACTGAAGCTTTCTTT,CASGFSGGTEAFF
TRBJ2-1,NA,TRBV5-1,NA,TGCGCCAGCAGCTCCAGCTCCAGGACAGTAGGTGAGCAGTTCTTC,CASSSSSRTVGEQFF
TRBJ2-5,NA,TRBV19,NA,TGTGCCAGCCGAGGGACTGTTGGTGAGACCCAGTACTTC,CASRGTVGETQYF
TRBJ2-7,NA,TRBV5-1,NA,TGCGCCAGCAGCCCGGCGAACAGAGCCTCCTACGAGCAGTACTTC,CASSPANRASYEQYF
TRBJ1-1,NA,TRBV19,TRBD1,TGTGCCAGCCTTAGGGGCAGGGGGCGTACTGAAGCTTTCTTT,CASLRGRGRTEAFF
TRBJ2-7,NA,TRBV6-5,TRBD2,TGTGCCAGCAGTTTAGCCCGGGGGGTAACCTACGAGCAGTACTTC,CASSLARGVTYEQYF
TRBJ2-2,NA,TRBV11-3,NA,TGTGCCAGCAGACAGGGTTACGGGGAGCTGTTTTTT,CASRQGYGELFF
TRBJ2-3,NA,TRBV7-3,TRBD1,TGTGCCAGCAGCTCGGGACAGGGCACAGATACGCAGTATTTT,CASSSGQGTDTQYF
TRBJ1-2,few,TRBV6-5,NA,TGTGCCAGCAGTTACTCGGCTAGCGATGGCTACACCTTC,CASSYSASDGYTF
TRBJ2-2,NA,TRBV6-6,NA,TGTGCCAGCAGTCAACGGACGGGAAACACCGGGGAGCTGTTTTTT,CASSQRTGNTGELFF
TRBJ1-4,NA,TRBV19,TRBD1,TGTGCCAGTAGTATAAACCAATCCGACAGGGGGCTTCAAGAAAAACTGTTTTTT,CASSINQSDRGLQEKLFF
TRBJ1-6,NA,TRBV21-1,NA,TGTGCCAGCAGCAAAGGTAGGACAGGGTTTAACTCCTATAATTCACCCCTCCACTTT,CASSKGRTGFNSYNSPLHF
TRBJ2-7,few,TRBV7-9,NA,TGTGCCAGCAGCTTAGTGGTTGCGGGCCCCACGGGGGAGCAGTACTTC,CASSLVVAGPTGEQYF
TRBJ2-2,NA,TRBV10-3,TRBD2,TGTGCCATCAGGGGACTAGAGGGTAACACCGGGGAGCTGTTTTTT,CAIRGLEGNTGELFF
TRBJ2-6,once,TRBV4-2,TRBD1,TGTGCCAGCAGCCAAGGTCCGGGGACAGACTCTGGGGCCAACGTCCTGACTTTC,CASSQGPGTDSGANVLTF